Listed below are T cell receptor beta chains from one sample, sequenced in a study of T-cell memory formation after mild COVID-19. Using its own MiXCR run on the 5' RACE reads, TCRdb lists one record per CDR3 protein. The table includes about 290,000 distinct CDR3 sequences, 15% detected once. Sequenced input: PBMCs or a T cell subset sorted from them (not recorded which). The source is a young man who had mild COVID-19 (a few samples of this study predate the infection). Cell type and time point are not known. Each CDR3 is given with its conserved first and last residue. D genes are given only for firm matches. The size entry is marked missing in some rows and otherwise reads once, few, many or a size class.

V gene,clone size,D gene,J gene,CDR3 protein,CDR3 DNA
TRBV7-3,many,NA,TRBJ2-2,CASRETNTGELFF,TGTGCCAGCCGTGAGACCAATACCGGGGAGCTGTTTTTT
TRBV6-1,few,NA,TRBJ1-2,CASREPGGPVGYTF,TGTGCCAGCAGGGAACCGGGGGGTCCGGTGGGCTACACCTTC
TRBV2,few,NA,TRBJ2-7,CASSARGFYEQYF,TGTGCCAGCAGTGCCCGTGGCTTCTACGAGCAGTACTTC
TRBV7-9,NA,NA,TRBJ2-1,CASSSWDLDSYNEQFF,TGTGCCAGCAGCTCATGGGACTTGGACTCCTACAATGAGCAGTTCTTC
TRBV4-1,NA,NA,TRBJ1-3,CASSQGIGAGNTIYF,TGCGCCAGCAGCCAAGGGATAGGGGCTGGAAACACCATATATTTT
TRBV6-6,NA,TRBD2,TRBJ2-1,CASSYTLAGGGEQFF,TGTGCCAGCAGTTACACACTAGCGGGGGGTGGTGAGCAGTTCTTC
TRBV3-1,NA,TRBD2,TRBJ2-2,CARSPTSGRTTAELFF,TGTGCCAGAAGCCCGACTAGCGGGAGGACTACCGCGGAGCTGTTTTTT
TRBV2,NA,TRBD1,TRBJ1-3,CASSGTGEENTIYF,TGTGCCAGCAGTGGTACAGGGGAAGAAAACACCATATATTTT
TRBV4-1,few,NA,TRBJ2-3,CASSQESAGTHTQYF,TGCGCCAGCAGCCAAGAGTCCGCGGGAACACATACGCAGTATTTT
TRBV28,few,TRBD2,TRBJ2-2,CASSFTSDPGELFF,TGTGCCAGCAGCTTTACTAGCGACCCCGGGGAGCTGTTTTTT
TRBV12-3/TRBV12-4,many,NA,TRBJ1-2,CASSFGGSHYGYTF,TGTGCCAGCAGTTTTGGGGGTTCCCACTATGGCTACACCTTC
TRBV19,few,NA,TRBJ2-2,CASSPGRSPRELFF,TGTGCCAGTAGCCCCGGACGGAGTCCCCGGGAGCTGTTTTTT
TRBV11-3,NA,NA,TRBJ2-7,CASSKGGNYEQYF,TGTGCCAGCAGCAAAGGAGGGAATTACGAGCAGTACTTC
TRBV12-3/TRBV12-4,few,TRBD1,TRBJ1-2,CASSFPGGLINTF,TGTGCCAGCAGTTTCCCAGGGGGCCTTATTAACACCTTC
TRBV27,many,NA,TRBJ2-7,CASREAQPPYEQYF,TGTGCCAGCCGAGAAGCGCAGCCACCCTACGAGCAGTACTTC
TRBV5-1,NA,TRBD1,TRBJ2-7,CASSLWPGQDYEQYF,TGCGCCAGCAGCTTGTGGCCGGGACAGGACTACGAGCAGTACTTC
TRBV15,NA,NA,TRBJ1-5,CATSRVLGGGARWNQPQHF,TGTGCCACCAGCAGAGTGTTAGGAGGAGGGGCGCGATGGAATCAGCCCCAGCATTTT
TRBV30,NA,TRBD2,TRBJ2-3,CAWSRGLAGGTDTQYF,TGTGCCTGGAGTCGAGGACTAGCGGGGGGCACAGATACGCAGTATTTT
TRBV10-3,NA,TRBD1,TRBJ2-5,CAISASTGGETQYF,TGTGCCATCAGTGCTTCGACAGGGGGGGAGACCCAGTACTTC
TRBV5-4,NA,NA,TRBJ1-1,CASRLSQNTEAFF,TGTGCCAGCAGGCTGTCGCAGAACACTGAAGCTTTCTTT
TRBV30,NA,NA,TRBJ2-1,CAWSVFGEQFF,TGTGCCTGGAGTGTATTTGGTGAGCAGTTCTTC
TRBV7-9,NA,NA,TRBJ1-1,CASSLVLTRDEAFF,TGTGCCAGCAGCTTAGTTTTGACCCGCGATGAAGCTTTCTTT
TRBV4-3,NA,NA,TRBJ2-1,CASSQDLQTNSYNEQFF,TGCGCCAGCAGCCAAGACCTCCAGACTAACTCCTACAATGAGCAGTTCTTC
TRBV7-2,few,NA,TRBJ1-4,CASSLLFGEKLFF,TGTGCCAGCAGCTTACTCTTTGGGGAAAAACTGTTTTTT
TRBV4-3,many,NA,TRBJ1-6,CASRLAVRDSPLHF,TGCGCCAGCAGGTTAGCAGTCAGGGATTCACCCCTCCACTTT
TRBV9,few,NA,TRBJ1-6,CASSPRYEGWNSPLHF,TGTGCCAGCAGCCCCCGGTATGAGGGATGGAATTCACCCCTCCACTTT
TRBV20-1,NA,TRBD2,TRBJ2-3,CSAPSGGATDTQYF,TGCAGTGCTCCTAGCGGGGGGGCGACAGATACGCAGTATTTT
TRBV29-1,few,NA,TRBJ2-4,CSVHGNKNIQYF,TGCAGCGTCCACGGGAACAAAAACATTCAGTACTTC
TRBV6-5,few,NA,TRBJ2-5,CASSNRGNYETQYF,TGTGCCAGCAGTAACCGGGGTAATTACGAGACCCAGTACTTC
TRBV6-5,NA,NA,TRBJ2-5,CASRGAVTQYF,TGTGCCAGCCGAGGGGCTGTGACCCAGTACTTC
TRBV6-5,few,TRBD1,TRBJ1-2,CASSPGQLGGYTF,TGTGCCAGCAGCCCGGGACAGTTAGGGGGCTACACCTTC
TRBV28,few,NA,TRBJ1-1,CATTTGGQGDTEAFF,TGTGCCACCACCACCGGGGGCCAAGGGGACACTGAAGCTTTCTTT
TRBV5-1,NA,TRBD1,TRBJ2-6,CASSLLWTGGGGANVLTF,TGCGCCAGCAGCTTGCTTTGGACAGGGGGCGGTGGGGCCAACGTCCTGACTTTC
TRBV2,NA,NA,TRBJ1-2,CASSAHNAYYGYTF,TGTGCCAGCAGTGCCCACAATGCCTACTATGGCTACACCTTC
TRBV12-3/TRBV12-4,few,NA,TRBJ2-7,CASSHPVGEQYF,TGTGCCAGCAGCCACCCGGTTGGGGAGCAGTACTTC
TRBV7-2,few,NA,TRBJ2-3,CASLGQVSDTQYF,TGTGCCAGCTTGGGGCAGGTGTCGGATACGCAGTATTTT
TRBV12-1,few,NA,TRBJ2-2,CASSRGAGGPGELFF,TGTGCCAGCAGCCGTGGGGCAGGGGGCCCCGGGGAGCTGTTTTTT
TRBV12-3/TRBV12-4,many,TRBD1,TRBJ2-7,CASSSDWTGGITSYEQYF,TGTGCCAGCAGTTCCGACTGGACAGGGGGTATCACCTCCTACGAGCAGTACTTC
TRBV7-3,NA,TRBD1,TRBJ2-1,CASSLDGQVRNEQFF,TGTGCCAGCAGTTTGGACGGACAGGTGAGGAATGAGCAGTTCTTC
TRBV7-2,NA,NA,TRBJ2-5,CASSSYQGSGLPGGTQYF,TGTGCCAGCAGCTCCTATCAGGGGAGCGGTCTCCCAGGAGGGACCCAGTACTTC
TRBV6-6,NA,NA,TRBJ2-7,CASTRPGYEQYF,TGTGCCAGCACCAGGCCGGGTTACGAGCAGTACTTC
TRBV3-1,NA,NA,TRBJ1-1,CASSPTGLEAFF,TGTGCCAGCAGCCCCACGGGGCTGGAAGCTTTCTTT
TRBV6-2/TRBV6-3,NA,NA,TRBJ1-5,CASRYTGGRQPQHF,TGTGCCAGCAGATACACCGGGGGCCGGCAGCCCCAGCATTTT
TRBV27,many,TRBD1,TRBJ1-5,CASKPSAGQGFSGWQPQHF,TGTGCCAGCAAACCAAGCGCCGGACAGGGTTTTTCCGGGTGGCAGCCCCAGCATTTT
TRBV7-3,few,NA,TRBJ2-5,CASSLSYGEETQYF,TGTGCCAGCAGCTTAAGTTATGGAGAAGAGACCCAGTACTTC
TRBV20-1,NA,NA,TRBJ2-3,CSGRWGQDTQYF,TGCAGTGGAAGATGGGGACAAGATACGCAGTATTTT
TRBV7-8,NA,TRBD2,TRBJ2-7,CASSVGGALEQYF,TGTGCCAGCAGCGTCGGGGGGGCCCTCGAGCAGTACTTC
TRBV7-9,few,TRBD1,TRBJ1-4,CASSGGTAATNEKLFF,TGTGCCAGCAGCGGAGGGACAGCAGCAACTAATGAAAAACTGTTTTTT
TRBV29-1,few,NA,TRBJ1-2,CSVVRGGGYTF,TGCAGCGTTGTACGTGGGGGTGGCTACACCTTC
TRBV7-2,few,NA,TRBJ2-7,CASSSSQGSYEQYF,TGTGCCAGCAGCTCGTCCCAGGGGTCCTACGAGCAGTACTTC
TRBV6-5,few,NA,TRBJ2-3,CASRQKLDTDTQYF,TGTGCCAGCAGACAGAAACTTGACACAGATACGCAGTATTTT
TRBV12-3/TRBV12-4,few,NA,TRBJ1-2,CASSQGRGYGYTF,TGTGCCAGCAGCCAGGGCAGGGGATACGGCTACACCTTC
TRBV4-3,NA,TRBD2,TRBJ2-3,CASSQLAGAPSTDTQYF,TGCGCCAGCAGCCAACTAGCGGGGGCCCCTAGCACAGATACGCAGTATTTT
TRBV7-2,NA,NA,TRBJ1-3,CASSFSRADTIYF,TGTGCCAGCAGCTTTTCACGGGCCGACACCATATATTTT
TRBV29-1,NA,NA,TRBJ1-1,CSVVPALPTEAFF,TGCAGCGTTGTACCAGCTCTTCCCACTGAAGCTTTCTTT
TRBV7-2,many,TRBD1,TRBJ2-2,CASSLRQGAPTGELFF,TGTGCCAGCAGCTTAAGGCAGGGGGCGCCCACCGGGGAGCTGTTTTTT
TRBV12-3/TRBV12-4,many,TRBD2,TRBJ2-1,CASSPSYSGGAGNEQFF,TGTGCCAGCAGTCCAAGCTATAGCGGGGGGGCGGGCAATGAGCAGTTCTTC